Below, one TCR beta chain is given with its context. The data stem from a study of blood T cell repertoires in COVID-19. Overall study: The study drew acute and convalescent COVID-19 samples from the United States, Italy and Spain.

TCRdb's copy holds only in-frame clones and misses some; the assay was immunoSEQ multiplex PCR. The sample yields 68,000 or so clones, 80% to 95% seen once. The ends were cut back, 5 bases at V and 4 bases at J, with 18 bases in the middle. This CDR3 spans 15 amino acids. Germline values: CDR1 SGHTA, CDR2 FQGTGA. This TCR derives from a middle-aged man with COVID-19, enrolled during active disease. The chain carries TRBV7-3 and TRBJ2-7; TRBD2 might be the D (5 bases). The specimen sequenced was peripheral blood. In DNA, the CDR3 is TGTGCCAGCAGCCCCCGGGGAGAGAGCGTTTACGAGCAGTACTTC. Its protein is CASSPRGESVYEQYF.